This record concerns one TCR beta chain sequence. No antigen is known for it. This specimen belongs to a study of CD8+ T cells in alopecia areata. Study background: Treated patients were given 5 to 10 mg oral tofacitinib twice daily.

Treatment noted: oral pan-JAK inhibitor, 5-10 mg twice daily. Investigators isolated RNA and reverse transcribed it into cDNA to act as the sequencing template. Sequencing was performed with immunoSEQ multiplex PCR; in TCRdb, only in-frame clones are kept and a portion is missing. This table holds about 110,000 clones, around 84% found once. Study-level results: Scalp clonality decreased significantly with tofacitinib, and so did expanded CD8+ clones among the top 100. Persistence in scalp and blood during tofacitinib was observed for many expanded lesional clones. It was lesional scalp, especially alopecia totalis/universalis, that showed higher clonality than normal scalp.

The TCR was taken from a human donor with alopecia areata. The material sequenced was CD8+ T cells sorted from blood, taken at week 24, from a patient treated with tofacitinib.

The CDR3, as DNA: TGTGCCAGCAGTCGGGGTTTCACAGATACGCAGTATTTT. It encodes CASSRGFTDTQYF. The J gene is TRBJ2-3, the V gene TRBV6-5; tentatively, D is TRBD2 (5 bases). Germline assignment: CDR1 MNHEY and CDR2 SVGAGI. CDR3 length equals 13 residues. V was trimmed by 5 bases and J by 2 bases, leaving 8 bases between them.